The next 13 T cell receptor beta chains were all read from a single sample in a study of cytomegalovirus exposure and HLA in healthy donors. PCR was performed using 60 Vbeta and 13 Jbeta primers. Profiling relied on immunoSEQ multiplex PCR, and the TCRdb table lists in-frame clones only, not all of them. The repertoire consists of about 110,000 clones, with almost 70% occurring once and the leading ten covering 8% to 9.5%. Sequenced sample: PBMCs. The receptor set was obtained from a man aged 25-40 years in good health and CMV-seropositive.

This clone was counted between two and nine times. This chain links TRBV2 with TRBJ2-3; 8 positions agree with TRBD2. Per germline, CDR1 SNHLY and CDR2 FYNNEI. The CDR3 runs to 15 residues. J was trimmed by 1 base and V by 5 bases; bases with no gene match: 5. The CDR3 spells CASSPGGGGTDTQYF. The DNA of the CDR3 is TGTGCCAGCAGTCCGGGGGGGGGTGGCACAGATACGCAGTATTTT.

The table lists this clone with a count of one. The V and J genes are TRBV2 and TRBJ1-3, with 8 bases aligning to TRBD1. The CDR3 has 14 residues. Germline assignment: CDR1 SNHLY and CDR2 FYNNEI. V shed 1 base and J 7 bases; nucleotides not matched to a gene: 3. The CDR3: CASSEVRTGNTIYF. The CDR3, as DNA: TGTGCCAGCAGTGAAGTTAGGACAGGGAACACCATATATTTT.

V and J are TRBV14 and TRBJ1-4; 9 positions agree with TRBD1. The CDR3 length is 14 residues. V lost 4 bases and J lost 8; bases outside the gene matches: 5. From germline, CDR1 is SGHDN and CDR2 FVKESK. The CDR3 nucleotides are TGTGCCAGCAGCCGAGACAGGGGGAGCGAAAAACTGTTTTTT. Translation gives CASSRDRGSEKLFF.

A few counts support this clone. V gene TRBV5-4 combines with J gene TRBJ2-3; tentatively, D is TRBD2 (6 bases). This CDR3 has 15 amino acids. Germline V gene sequence: CDR1 SGHNT, CDR2 YYREEE (reference sequence). V lost 2 bases to trimming and J lost 0 bases, with 10 bases between them. As DNA, the CDR3 is TGTGCCAGCAGCTTAGGCGGGGCTAGCACAGATACGCAGTATTTT. Encoded protein: CASSLGGASTDTQYF.

V and J are TRBV7-3 and TRBJ2-7; 10 nucleotides match TRBD1. The CDR3 loop spans 16 amino acids. Germline V gene sequence: CDR1 SGHTA, CDR2 FQGTGA. V lost 1 base, J lost 3 bases, and 6 bases stayed unmatched. CDR3 in amino acids: CASSLRGTGENYEQYF. The CDR3 coding sequence is TGTGCCAGCAGCTTAAGGGGGACAGGGGAGAACTACGAGCAGTACTTC.

The rearrangement uses TRBV2 and TRBJ2-5; no definite D call. CDR1 is SNHLY, CDR2 FYNNEI, per germline. V was shortened by 2 bases and J by 4 bases, with 8 bases between the two germline ends. This CDR3 is 13 amino acids long. CDR3 loop: CASSEHLGETQYF. The CDR3 DNA reads TGTGCCAGCAGTGAACATCTCGGAGAGACCCAGTACTTC.

This clone was detected a few times. This chain uses TRBV27 with TRBJ2-5; no reliable D call. This CDR3 region has 12 residues. The germline CDR1 and CDR2 sequences are MNHEY and SMNVEV (reference sequence). V shed 4 bases and J shed 6 bases, with 9 bases lying between them. The CDR3 DNA sequence: TGTGCCAGCAGTTGCTTCGGTAAGACCCAGTACTTC. This encodes CASSCFGKTQYF.

The V and J genes are TRBV5-4 and TRBJ1-1; no firm D call. Trimming pared 5 bases from V and 1 base from J, leaving 9 bases between. Germline values: CDR1 SGHNT, CDR2 YYREEE (reference sequence). The CDR3 consists of 13 residues. CDR3 nucleotide sequence: TGTGCCAGCAGTTACACAGCGAACACTGAAGCTTTCTTT. Amino acids: CASSYTANTEAFF.

V is TRBV4-1 and J is TRBJ1-1, with D possibly TRBD1 on 5 matching bases. The V gene's germline CDR1 is MGHRA and CDR2 YSYEKL. V gave up 0 bases and J gave up 0 bases, with 8 bases separating them. This CDR3 region has 15 residues. Written as DNA, the CDR3 is TGCGCCAGCAGCCAAGAATGGACATTGAACACTGAAGCTTTCTTT. Amino acids: CASSQEWTLNTEAFF.

As for this clone: Other DNA sequences of this sample code for an identical CDR3. The chain links TRBV5-4 to TRBJ2-2; 9 nucleotides align to TRBD1. V gave up 4 bases and J gave up 4 bases; unmatched junction bases: 5. The CDR3 runs to 15 residues. The germline gives CDR1 SGHNT, CDR2 YYREEE (reference sequence). CDR3: CASSRQGGSTGELFF. In DNA form, the CDR3 reads TGTGCCAGCAGCCGACAGGGGGGGAGCACCGGGGAGCTGTTTTTT. Supplemented by reference TRBV5-4 and TRBJ2-2, the full variable domain reads ETGVTQSPTHLIKTRGQQVTLRCSSQSGHNTVSWYQQALGQGPQFIFQYYREEENGRGNFPPRFSGLQFPNYSSELNVNALELDDSALYLCASSRQGGSTGELFFGEGSRLTVL.

The chain carries TRBV30 and TRBJ2-7; D perhaps matches TRBD2 (7 bases). The CDR3 extends over 14 amino acids. Per the germline V gene, CDR1 is GTSNPN and CDR2 is SVGIG (reference sequence). The V end lost 0 bases, the J end lost 2 bases, and 11 bases lay between the germline ends. DNA for the CDR3: TGTGCCTGGAGTGTCATCGGGGGGCCCTACGAGCAGTACTTC. This translates into CAWSVIGGPYEQYF. Variable domain in full (rest from reference TRBV30 and TRBJ2-7): SQTIHQWPATLVQPVGSPLSLECTVEGTSNPNLYWYRQAAGRGLQLLFYSVGIGQISSEVPQNLSASRPQDRQFILSSKKLLLSDSGFYLCAWSVIGGPYEQYFGPGTRLTVT.

The V gene is TRBV5-1, the J gene TRBJ1-2; 7 bases align to TRBD1. The trim removed 1 base at V and 1 base at J, leaving 7 bases unmatched. Germline V gives CDR1 SGHRS, CDR2 YFSETQ. The CDR3 loop spans 16 amino acids. CDR3 sequence (DNA): TGCGCCAGCAGCTTGTTTGGACAGGAAATTAACTATGGCTACACCTTC. Protein: CASSLFGQEINYGYTF. Based on the CDR3 plus reference TRBV5-1 and TRBJ1-2, the full variable domain is KAGVTQTPRYLIKTRGQQVTLSCSPISGHRSVSWYQQTPGQGLQFLFEYFSETQRNKGNFPGRFSGRQFSNSRSEMNVSTLELGDSALYLCASSLFGQEINYGYTFGSGTRLTVV.

The chain employs TRBV7-2 and TRBJ1-3, with unresolved D. Germline CDR1 reads SGHTA; CDR2 reads FQGNSA. V shed 2 bases and J shed 0 bases, with 8 bases lying between them. This CDR3 has 15 residues. The CDR3 is CASSLISSSGNTIYF. CDR3 DNA: TGTGCCAGCAGCTTAATTTCCTCCTCTGGAAACACCATATATTTT.